This TCR beta chain stems from a study of cytotoxic CD8 clonotypes in ibrutinib-treated CLL. About the study: Some 25 partial and 2 complete responses; at median roughly 67 months, 14 remitted, roughly twelve progressed.

Only in-frame clones appear in the TCRdb table, and some are missing; sequencing was by immunoSEQ multiplex PCR. The table has approximately 84,000 clones, about 86% seen once. Germline values: CDR1 SGHNT, CDR2 YENEEA. CDR3 length equals 13 residues. V was cut by 2 bases and J by 5 bases, with 9 bases left in between. The TCR comes from a human donor with chronic lymphocytic leukemia. This rearrangement joins TRBV11-3 to TRBJ1-1, with D uncertain. Source: PBMCs, taken before ibrutinib treatment. The DNA of the CDR3 is TGTGCCAGCAGCTTACTTTTTAGGACTGAAGCTTTCTTT. Translated: CASSLLFRTEAFF.